This T cell receptor (beta chain) was profiled in a study of blood T cell repertoires in COVID-19. The CDR3 is 14 residues long. CDR1 and CDR2 (germline): SGHAT, FQNNGV. With V trimmed by 4 bases and J by 5 bases, 6 bases remained unmatched. Per the authors' pipeline: Reference gene primer amplification gave estimated nucleated cell counts. Only in-frame clones appear in the TCRdb table, and some are missing; sequencing was by immunoSEQ multiplex PCR. D and trimming were read from the DNA, whereas the V and J calls and clone size are those reported in that table. The sample lists some 130,000 clones; approximately 78% were seen once.

The rearrangement links TRBV11-2 to TRBJ2-5, with TRBD1 matching over 8 bases. The sequenced sample consisted of peripheral blood. This receptor was identified in a man aged 60 to 75 who had recovered from COVID-19. CDR3 in amino acids: CASSSPGGWETQYF. The CDR3 DNA reads as TGTGCCAGCAGCTCCCCAGGGGGCTGGGAGACCCAGTACTTC. The variable domain in full, completed from reference TRBV11-2 and TRBJ2-5, reads EAGVAQSPRYKIIEKRQSVAFWCNPISGHATLYWYQQILGQGPKLLIQFQNNGVVDDSQLPKDRFSAERLKGVDSTLKIQPAKLEDSAVYLCASSSPGGWETQYFGPGTRLLVL.